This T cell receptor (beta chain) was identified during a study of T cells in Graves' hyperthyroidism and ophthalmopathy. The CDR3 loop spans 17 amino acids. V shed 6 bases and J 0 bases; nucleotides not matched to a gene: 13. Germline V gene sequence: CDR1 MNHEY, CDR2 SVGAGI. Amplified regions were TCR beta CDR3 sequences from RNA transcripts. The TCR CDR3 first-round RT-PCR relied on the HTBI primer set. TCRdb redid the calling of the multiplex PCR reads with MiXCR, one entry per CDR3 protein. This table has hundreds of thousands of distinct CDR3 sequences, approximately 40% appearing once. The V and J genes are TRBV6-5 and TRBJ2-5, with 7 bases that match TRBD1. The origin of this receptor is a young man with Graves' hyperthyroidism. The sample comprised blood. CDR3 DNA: TGTGCCAGCAGGCCACCGAACAGGGGCATGTACCAAGAGACCCAGTACTTC. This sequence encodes CASRPPNRGMYQETQYF.